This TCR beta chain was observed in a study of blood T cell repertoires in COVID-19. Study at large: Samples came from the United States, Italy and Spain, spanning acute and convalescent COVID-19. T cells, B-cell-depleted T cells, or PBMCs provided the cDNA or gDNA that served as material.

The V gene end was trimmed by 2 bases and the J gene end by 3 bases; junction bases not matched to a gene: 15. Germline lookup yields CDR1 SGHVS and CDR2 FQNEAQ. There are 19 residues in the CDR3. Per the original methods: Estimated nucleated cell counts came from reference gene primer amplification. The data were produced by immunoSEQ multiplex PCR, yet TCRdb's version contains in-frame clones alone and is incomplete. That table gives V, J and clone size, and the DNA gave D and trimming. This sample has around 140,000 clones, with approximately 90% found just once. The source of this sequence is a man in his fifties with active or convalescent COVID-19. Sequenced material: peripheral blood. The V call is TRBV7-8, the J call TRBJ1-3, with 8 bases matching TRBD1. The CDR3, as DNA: TGTGCCAGCAGCTTACCAGAGGGGGGCCAGGGGGCTTATGGAAACACCATATATTTT. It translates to CASSLPEGGQGAYGNTIYF.